This TCR beta chain emerged from a study of cytomegalovirus exposure and HLA in healthy donors. General study results and limits: V- and J-gene trimming of TCR beta was linked (in a later analysis) to a missense DCLRE1C variant.

With respect to this clone: Its antigen is unidentified.

Germline CDR1 reads SGHDT; CDR2 reads YYEEEE. Trimming took off 1 base at V and 0 bases at J, with 14 bases between the two ends. This CDR3 region has 17 residues. 13 Jbeta primers and 60 Vbeta primers were used for the PCR. Clones were sequenced by immunoSEQ multiplex PCR, and TCRdb holds only the in-frame ones, with some missing. Among some 180,000 clones, about 88% were seen once, and the ten largest hold around 2.5%. The sample comprised PBMCs. This TCR derives from a young man in good health and CMV-seropositive. The V gene is TRBV5-6, the J gene TRBJ2-4, with D possibly being TRBD2 (5 bases). CDR3 protein: CASSLWSGFIAKNIQYF. The CDR3 coding sequence is TGTGCCAGCAGCTTGTGGTCGGGGTTTATAGCCAAAAACATTCAGTACTTC.